This T cell receptor beta chain derives from a study of cytomegalovirus exposure and HLA in healthy donors. Turning to the study itself: Early on, a data release was issued that held 80 million or so unique TCRs from HLA-typed donors. Study results and caveats: HLA alleles were associated with roughly 15,000 TCR beta sequences in a later analysis at 0.05 false discovery rate. Cytomegalovirus association was listed for 164 TCR beta chains.

This CDR3 is built from 14 residues. The V gene lost 7 bases and the J gene lost 1 base, with 13 bases spanning the gap. Germline-derived CDR1 and CDR2 are SNHLY and FYNNEI. Vbeta (60) and Jbeta (13) primers were used in the PCR. Per the original data handling: Counted up in a later analysis, unique TCR beta chains came to 65 million to 80 million, with about 10 million shared. The method was immunoSEQ multiplex PCR; TCRdb's version includes in-frame clones alone and lacks a portion of them. The V and J calls and clone size are taken from that table; D and trimming were inferred from the DNA. The table has around 140,000 clones, 78% seen once. Details on this clone: The target antigen is unknown.

The TCR sequence derives from a female donor in good health and CMV-seronegative. The V gene is TRBV2, the J gene TRBJ1-1; TRBD1 might be the D (6 bases). Sequencing input: PBMCs. In nucleotides, the CDR3 is TGTGCCAGCACTGGACAGAGCCCGAACACTGAAGCTTTCTTT. As protein: CASTGQSPNTEAFF.